This section outlines one T cell receptor beta chain sequence together with its context. What it binds is not known. The sample is drawn from a study of cytomegalovirus exposure and HLA in healthy donors. V dropped 4 bases and J dropped 4 bases, with 11 bases sitting between them. Germline V gene lookup returns CDR1 SGHNT and CDR2 YYREEE (reference sequence). The CDR3 extends over 13 amino acids. Study-level results: Accounts indicate the classifier identified cytomegalovirus status with strong specificity and sensitivity. Exclusion applied to some V segments, including TRBV6-2 and TRBV6-3, as they were indistinguishable. Rare sequences made up most TCRs, while some public TCRs were found in many donors.

Primers: 60 Vbeta forward and 13 Jbeta reverse. Sequencing used immunoSEQ multiplex PCR; TCRdb keeps in-frame clones, though not all of them. The sample contains roughly 140,000 clones, about four fifths of which appear only once. This TCR was sampled from a middle-aged man in good health and CMV-seropositive. The chain recombines TRBV5-4 with TRBJ1-2; D is possibly TRBD1 (5 bases). The sample consisted of PBMCs. The CDR3 region has the DNA TGTGCCAGCAGCCGCGCGGGGACCTATGGCTACACCTTC. Protein product: CASSRAGTYGYTF.